Each of the 22 T cell receptor beta chains below was sequenced from the same sample in a study of blood T cells in healthy people across ages. Next came a second PCR, run for about 6 to 12 cycles, which used a sample-barcoded 5' primer along with a J-beta primer mix. Each CDR3 protein is one row after TCRdb ran MiXCR on the 5' RACE reads. The table includes hundreds of thousands of distinct CDR3 sequences, approximately 60% detected once. Sequenced sample: blood. These receptors were taken from a man in his forties in good health.

This clonotype was observed a handful of times. The chain uses TRBV7-3 and TRBJ2-3; 7 positions agree with TRBD1. CDR1 and CDR2 from the germline V gene are SGHTA and FQGTGA. The CDR3 contains 17 residues. Trimming took 0 bases from V and 4 from J; bases not matched to a gene: 10. Here the CDR3 reads CASSLTPTGTASDTQYF. CDR3 coding DNA: TGTGCCAGCAGCTTAACCCCCACCGGGACAGCTTCAGATACGCAGTATTTT.

The chain recombines TRBV7-2 with TRBJ2-5; TRBD1 might be the D (6 bases). The CDR3 is 15 amino acids. Trimming pared 2 bases from V and 5 bases from J, leaving 15 bases between. From germline, CDR1 is SGHTA and CDR2 FQGNSA. The CDR3 reads CASSLQDPRGETQYF. The CDR3 DNA reads as TGTGCCAGCAGCTTACAGGACCCGAGGGGGGAGACCCAGTACTTC.

This rearrangement joins TRBV5-1 to TRBJ2-7, with TRBD2 matching over 9 bases. V dropped 6 bases and J dropped 1; count of bases not matched to a gene: 8. CDR3 length equals 15 residues. CDR1 is SGHRS and CDR2 is YFSETQ in the germline V gene. The CDR3 DNA reads TGCGCCAGCAAGATGGGCGGGGGGGAATCCTACGAGCAGTACTTC. It is translated as CASKMGGGESYEQYF.

The chain is built from TRBV5-1 and TRBJ2-3; perhaps TRBD2 as D (5 bases). Trimming removed 7 bases from V and 6 bases from J, with 15 bases in between. From germline, CDR1 is SGHRS and CDR2 YFSETQ. CDR3 length: 13 residues. Here the CDR3 reads CASYTERSDTQYF. The CDR3 DNA reads TGCGCCAGCTACACGGAGCGGAGCGATACGCAGTATTTT. The whole variable domain, filled in from reference TRBV5-1 and TRBJ2-3, reads KAGVTQTPRYLIKTRGQQVTLSCSPISGHRSVSWYQQTPGQGLQFLFEYFSETQRNKGNFPGRFSGRQFSNSRSEMNVSTLELGDSALYLCASYTERSDTQYFGPGTRLTVL.

The rearrangement links TRBV27 to TRBJ2-1, with TRBD1 matching 7 bases. Trimming removed 4 bases from V and 4 bases from J; junction bases left unmatched: 7. This CDR3 has 15 amino acids. Germline V CDR1 and CDR2: MNHEY, SMNVEV (reference sequence). The chain's CDR3 is CASSSGTAGYNEQFF. CDR3 nucleotides: TGTGCCAGCAGTTCCGGGACAGCCGGGTACAATGAGCAGTTCTTC.

J is TRBJ2-1 and V is TRBV4-2; 9 nucleotides align to TRBD2. Per the germline V gene, CDR1 is LGHNA and CDR2 is YNFKEQ. After removal of 0 bases from V and 1 base from J, the junction contained 4 bases not matched to a gene. The CDR3 extends over 17 amino acids. CDR3 in amino acids: CASSQDRAGGSYNEQFF. The CDR3 bases are TGTGCCAGCAGCCAAGACAGAGCGGGAGGATCCTACAATGAGCAGTTCTTC.

The chain carries TRBV5-1 and TRBJ2-7, with unresolved D. Germline V gene lookup returns CDR1 SGHRS and CDR2 YFSETQ. Trimming left V 0 bases short and J 2 bases short, with 9 bases between. The CDR3 is 14 residues long. The CDR3, as DNA: TGCGCCAGCAGCTTGGCTACGGACCCCTACGAGCAGTACTTC. It codes for CASSLATDPYEQYF.

This chain connects TRBV11-2 to TRBJ2-3; perhaps TRBD2 as D (6 bases). Germline values: CDR1 SGHAT, CDR2 FQNNGV. The V end was cut by 3 bases, the J end by 1 base, with 29 bases between. The CDR3 has 21 residues. The CDR3 loop reads CASSFLSWSDSGRDGTDTQYF. The CDR3 nucleotides read TGTGCCAGCAGCTTTCTTTCATGGTCTGATAGTGGGCGGGACGGCACAGATACGCAGTATTTT. The complete variable domain, with remaining parts taken from reference TRBV11-2 and TRBJ2-3, reads EAGVAQSPRYKIIEKRQSVAFWCNPISGHATLYWYQQILGQGPKLLIQFQNNGVVDDSQLPKDRFSAERLKGVDSTLKIQPAKLEDSAVYLCASSFLSWSDSGRDGTDTQYFGPGTRLTVL.

There are a few counts of this clonotype. The chain has TRBV12-3 or TRBV12-4 and TRBJ1-5; D not resolved. CDR3 length equals 14 residues. Trimming stripped 3 bases from V and 3 bases from J, with 9 bases between. CDR3 loop: CASSFVGYNQPQHF. The CDR3, as DNA: TGTGCCAGCAGTTTTGTCGGGTACAATCAGCCCCAGCATTTT.

The J gene is TRBJ2-5, the V gene TRBV6-5, with TRBD1 matching over 12 bases. The germline V gene encodes CDR1 MNHEY and CDR2 SVGAGI. J lost 5 bases, V lost 8 bases, and 6 bases had no gene match. This CDR3 comprises 14 residues. The DNA of the CDR3 is TGTGCCAGCGCGGGGACAGGGGGCACGGAGACCCAGTACTTC. Its protein is CASAGTGGTETQYF.

This clonotype was seen only a few times. The gene calls are TRBV7-2 and TRBJ2-3; D unresolved. This CDR3 comprises 14 residues. The germline V and J ends were trimmed by 1 base and 4 bases, with 9 bases remaining between them. Germline lookup yields CDR1 SGHTA and CDR2 FQGNSA. The CDR3 is CASSLGVGSDTQYF. The CDR3 region has the DNA TGTGCCAGCAGCTTAGGGGTCGGTTCAGATACGCAGTATTTT.

In its sample, this clonotype was seen a few times. V and J are TRBV6-6 and TRBJ2-1; D is tentatively TRBD1 or TRBD2 (6 bases each). V lost 7 bases, J lost 9 bases, and 16 bases lay in between. There are 13 residues in the CDR3. Per the germline V gene, CDR1 is MNHNY and CDR2 is SVGAGI (reference sequence). The CDR3: CASNRQGRSEQFF. The CDR3, as DNA: TGTGCCAGCAACCGGCAGGGGAGGAGTGAGCAGTTCTTC.

V and J are TRBV4-1 and TRBJ2-3; TRBD1 aligns across 9 bases. Germline CDR1 reads MGHRA; CDR2 reads YSYEKL. Losses at the gene ends were 1 base for V and 5 bases for J; bases not matched to a gene: 25. CDR3 size: 22 residues. The CDR3 spells CASSQAILHRGLIIQKKDTQYF. CDR3 nucleotides: TGCGCCAGCAGCCAAGCGATTCTACACAGGGGGCTGATTATCCAGAAGAAAGATACGCAGTATTTT.

This chain connects TRBV24-1 to TRBJ2-3; 9 nucleotides match TRBD1. The CDR3 spans 17 residues. Germline V gives CDR1 KGHDR, CDR2 SFDVKD. V gave up 0 bases and J gave up 4 bases; unmatched junction bases: 7. Here the CDR3 DNA reads TGTGCCACCAGTGATTTGTACGGACAGGGGTTGGCAGATACGCAGTATTTT. Translating gives CATSDLYGQGLADTQYF.

The chain carries TRBV30 and TRBJ1-2; D remains unclear. Deletions cut 0 bases from V and 2 bases from J, with 4 bases between. The CDR3 extends over 12 amino acids. Germline assignment: CDR1 GTSNPN and CDR2 SVGIG (reference sequence). The CDR3 loop is CAWSVQNYGYTF. In nucleotides, the CDR3 is TGTGCCTGGAGTGTACAGAACTATGGCTACACCTTC. The complete variable domain, with remaining parts taken from reference TRBV30 and TRBJ1-2, reads SQTIHQWPATLVQPVGSPLSLECTVEGTSNPNLYWYRQAAGRGLQLLFYSVGIGQISSEVPQNLSASRPQDRQFILSSKKLLLSDSGFYLCAWSVQNYGYTFGSGTRLTVV.

The chain links TRBV28 to TRBJ2-1; 7 nucleotides agree with TRBD2. V was clipped by 7 bases and J by 3 bases; unmatched bases: 9. The CDR3 is 15 residues long. Germline CDR1 and CDR2: MDHEN and SYDVKM. The CDR3 loop is CASTKGGGGYNEQFF. The CDR3 DNA reads TGTGCCAGCACTAAAGGCGGGGGAGGCTACAATGAGCAGTTCTTC.

This clonotype was detected only a few times. This chain links TRBV18 with TRBJ2-3; D remains unclear. The CDR3 extends over 12 amino acids. The V end lost 3 bases, the J end lost 4 bases, and 5 bases lay between the germline ends. The V gene's germline CDR1 is KGHSH and CDR2 LQKENI. The CDR3 loop reads CASSPISDTQYF. The DNA of the CDR3 is TGTGCCAGCTCACCTATCTCAGATACGCAGTATTTT.

The chain carries TRBV12-3 or TRBV12-4 and TRBJ1-6; the D gene is possibly TRBD1 (6 bases). This CDR3 is 13 amino acids long. V was pared by 8 bases and J by 10 bases, with 15 bases between. DNA of the CDR3: TGTGCCAGCCGCCCGGGGGGGCTCTCACCCCTCCACTTT. Its protein is CASRPGGLSPLHF.

This clonotype has just a few counts. The chain has TRBV28 and TRBJ2-7, with D hard to call. Germline V gives CDR1 MDHEN, CDR2 SYDVKM. CDR3 length: 13 residues. Trimming took 8 bases from V and 1 from J, leaving 12 bases between them. CDR3 loop: CASFLRRSYEQYF. The CDR3 DNA follows: TGTGCCAGCTTCTTACGCCGTTCCTACGAGCAGTACTTC.

The rearrangement links TRBV4-2 to TRBJ2-3, with TRBD2 matching 10 bases. Germline trimming cut 5 bases from V and 4 bases from J; bases unmatched to any gene: 6. The CDR3 consists of 15 residues. From germline, CDR1 is LGHNA and CDR2 YNFKEQ. For the CDR3, the DNA is TGTGCCAGCAGCACCGGGACTAGCGAGTCAGATACGCAGTATTTT. Amino acid sequence: CASSTGTSESDTQYF.

This clonotype was seen only once. V and J are TRBV6-5 and TRBJ2-5, with 8 bases fitting TRBD2. Germline-derived CDR1 and CDR2 are MNHEY and SVGAGI. This CDR3 has 16 amino acids. The junction had 14 bases not matched to a gene; V was cut back by 0 bases and J by 11 bases. This CDR3 reads CASSYSSGRGWGEQYF. The DNA of the CDR3 is TGTGCCAGCAGTTACTCCAGCGGGAGAGGGTGGGGGGAGCAGTACTTC.

This rearrangement joins TRBV27 to TRBJ2-3; tentatively, D is TRBD2 (5 bases). The CDR3 has 16 residues. V was cut by 3 bases and J by 7 bases, with 20 bases left in between. Per the germline V gene, CDR1 is MNHEY and CDR2 is SMNVEV (reference sequence). CDR3 amino acids: CASSLSPIIASNTQYF. The CDR3 DNA reads TGTGCCAGCAGTTTGTCCCCCATTATAGCGAGTAATACGCAGTATTTT.